A selection of T cell receptor beta chains follows, all from one sample in a study of blood T cell repertoires in COVID-19. The data were produced by immunoSEQ multiplex PCR, yet TCRdb's version contains in-frame clones alone and is incomplete. This table holds about 280,000 clones, 86% found once. Sequencing was performed on peripheral blood. The origin of the receptors is a woman in her twenties or thirties who had recovered from COVID-19. Each CDR3 is given with its conserved first and last residue. The D gene is left open where the match is weak. Only part of the rows carry a size: once, few, many, or a class if the clone is expanded.

J gene: TRBJ2-7
CDR3 length: 11
clone size: .
V gene: TRBV2
D gene: .
CDR3 DNA: TGTGCCAGCAAATCCGGCTACGAGCAGTACTTC
CDR3 protein: CASKSGYEQYF

J gene: TRBJ2-1
CDR3 length: 15
clone size: once
V gene: TRBV5-1
D gene: TRBD2
CDR3 DNA: TGCGCCAGCAGCTGGGGACTAGCGGGATACAATGAGCAGTTCTTC
CDR3 protein: CASSWGLAGYNEQFF

J gene: TRBJ1-2
CDR3 length: 15
clone size: .
V gene: TRBV5-6
D gene: .
CDR3 DNA: TGTGCCAGCAGCCTCCGGGACATTCCTAACTATGGCTACACCTTC
CDR3 protein: CASSLRDIPNYGYTF

J gene: TRBJ2-1
CDR3 length: 17
clone size: .
V gene: TRBV28
D gene: .
CDR3 DNA: TGTGCCAGCAGTTCATCTGGGGGCAGGGGAAATTACAATGAGCAGTTCTTC
CDR3 protein: CASSSSGGRGNYNEQFF

J gene: TRBJ1-2
CDR3 length: 13
clone size: .
V gene: TRBV12-3/TRBV12-4
D gene: TRBD1
CDR3 DNA: TGTGCCAGCGGAACCGGGACAGGAGGCGGCTACACCTTC
CDR3 protein: CASGTGTGGGYTF

J gene: TRBJ1-6
CDR3 length: 17
clone size: .
V gene: TRBV27
D gene: .
CDR3 DNA: TGTGCCAGCAGTTTATCACAGGCGAACTCCTATAATTCACCCCTCCACTTT
CDR3 protein: CASSLSQANSYNSPLHF

J gene: TRBJ2-2
CDR3 length: 16
clone size: .
V gene: TRBV7-9
D gene: .
CDR3 DNA: TGTGCCAGCAGCTCCCGACTGCGGGGGCGAGACGGGGAGCTGTTTTTT
CDR3 protein: CASSSRLRGRDGELFF

J gene: TRBJ1-1
CDR3 length: 12
clone size: .
V gene: TRBV2
D gene: .
CDR3 DNA: TGTGCCAGCAGTGGAGGGGGCACTGAAGCTTTCTTT
CDR3 protein: CASSGGGTEAFF

J gene: TRBJ1-3
CDR3 length: 19
clone size: few
V gene: TRBV4-2
D gene: TRBD1
CDR3 DNA: TGTGCCAGCACCCAACAGGGGGCGTCGACCCGCCTCTCTGGAAACACCATATATTTT
CDR3 protein: CASTQQGASTRLSGNTIYF

J gene: TRBJ1-5
CDR3 length: 14
clone size: .
V gene: TRBV7-9
D gene: .
CDR3 DNA: TGTGCCAGCAGCTTAGCTGGGGAGGATCAGCCCCAGCATTTT
CDR3 protein: CASSLAGEDQPQHF

J gene: TRBJ2-7
CDR3 length: 19
clone size: .
V gene: TRBV7-2
D gene: .
CDR3 DNA: TGTGCCAGCAGCTTTGCCGCCACTACCCAAGCGGGTGGCGCCTACGAGCAGTACTTC
CDR3 protein: CASSFAATTQAGGAYEQYF

J gene: TRBJ1-1
CDR3 length: 13
clone size: .
V gene: TRBV27
D gene: .
CDR3 DNA: TGTGCCAGCAGTTTAATTTTGGGGGCCGAAGCTTTCTTT
CDR3 protein: CASSLILGAEAFF

J gene: TRBJ2-3
CDR3 length: 13
clone size: .
V gene: TRBV11-2
D gene: TRBD2
CDR3 DNA: TGTGCCAGCAGCTTAGGTGGACTAGAACGCTACTATTTT
CDR3 protein: CASSLGGLERYYF

J gene: TRBJ1-3
CDR3 length: 16
clone size: .
V gene: TRBV27
D gene: TRBD1
CDR3 DNA: TGTGCCAGCAGTTTGGTGGCAGGGGGTTATGGAAACACCATATATTTT
CDR3 protein: CASSLVAGGYGNTIYF